The 13 T cell receptor beta chains listed next were all sequenced from one sample in a study of CD8+CD57+ T cells in acquired aplastic anemia. Genomic DNA constituted the template upon which TCR beta VDJ and CDR3 profiling was performed. TCRdb re-called the reads through MiXCR, storing one row per CDR3 protein. The data contain 150,000 or so distinct CDR3 sequences, roughly half of them singletons. The sequenced patients had an expansion of CD8+CD57+ cells seen by flow cytometry. Sequencing input: sorted CD4+, CD8+, or CD8+CD57+ T cells (not recorded which) from PBMCs. These receptors were obtained from a human donor with aplastic anemia.

Here the CDR3 DNA reads TGTGCCAGTAGGGTGGGGGGCCAAGAGACCCAGTACTTC. It specifies CASRVGGQETQYF. The chain has TRBV19 and TRBJ2-5, with a possible D match to TRBD2 (6 bases). Germline CDR1 reads LNHDA; CDR2 reads SQIVND (reference sequence). Trimming cost V 6 bases and J 1 base, with 9 bases left between them. The CDR3 has 13 residues.

The V call is TRBV9, the J call TRBJ2-7; TRBD2 is a possible D gene (6 bases). This CDR3 spans 14 amino acids. Trimming removed 0 bases at V and 4 bases at J, with 11 bases between. CDR1 and CDR2 from the germline V gene are SGDLS and YYNGEE. The CDR3: CASSVGGGFYEQYF. CDR3 nucleotides: TGTGCCAGCAGCGTAGGAGGAGGGTTTTACGAGCAGTACTTC.

Concerning this clonotype itself: This likely comes from a read error, as the CDR3 has no conserved phenylalanine or tryptophan at its end. The genes are TRBV20-1 and TRBJ1-5, with a possible D match to TRBD1 (6 bases). V was trimmed by 0 bases and J by 9 bases, leaving 9 bases between them. CDR3 length: 12 amino acids. The germline gives CDR1 DFQATT, CDR2 SNEGSKA (reference sequence). CDR3 residues: CSAREGQGPQHS. The CDR3 DNA reads TGCAGTGCTAGAGAGGGACAAGGGCCCCAGCATTCT.

The V and J genes are TRBV2 and TRBJ1-5; 8 bases match TRBD1. V was clipped by 4 bases and J by 2 bases; unmatched bases: 4. Germline CDR1 reads SNHLY; CDR2 reads FYNNEI. The length of the CDR3 is 15 residues. The CDR3 coding sequence is TGTGCCAGCAGTGCGCCAGGGGGCGGCAATCAGCCCCAGCATTTT. It encodes CASSAPGGGNQPQHF.

In this sample, this clonotype turned up once. The chain employs TRBV7-2 and TRBJ2-7; no clear D. The CDR3 extends over 15 amino acids. Germline lookup yields CDR1 SGHTA and CDR2 FQGNSA. V was clipped by 5 bases and J by 0 bases, with 14 bases between them. CDR3: CASSASWGSSYEQYF. CDR3 bases: TGTGCCAGCAGCGCCAGCTGGGGTTCCTCCTACGAGCAGTACTTC.

V and J are TRBV27 and TRBJ2-3, with TRBD2 as a possible D gene (6 bases). CDR1 and CDR2 from the germline V gene are MNHEY and SMNVEV (reference sequence). The CDR3 spans 14 residues. V dropped 6 bases and J dropped 6 bases, with 16 bases sitting between them. The CDR3 nucleotides are TGTGCCAGCAGGGGAGGACAATCCTTCGATACGCAGTATTTT. Protein sequence: CASRGGQSFDTQYF.

This clonotype was observed at least ten times. The chain carries TRBV19 and TRBJ1-3; 9 bases line up with TRBD1. Germline-derived CDR1 and CDR2 are LNHDA and SQIVND (reference sequence). The J segment lost 0 bases and the V segment lost 7 bases, leaving 10 bases of the junction unmatched. CDR3 size: 17 residues. The CDR3 loop is CASTKGTGLGSGNTIYF. For the CDR3, the DNA is TGTGCCAGTACGAAGGGGACAGGGCTTGGCTCTGGAAACACCATATATTTT.

The sample holds many counts of this clonotype. CDR3 nucleotide sequence: TGCAGCGTTGGATTGGAGACCCAGTACTTC. Protein sequence: CSVGLETQYF. This chain uses TRBV29-1 with TRBJ2-5, with D uncertain. Trimming removed 4 bases at V and 5 bases at J, with 5 bases between. The CDR3 runs to 10 residues. The germline CDR1 and CDR2 sequences are SQVTM and ANQGSEA. Filled out from reference TRBV29-1 and TRBJ2-5, the complete variable domain reads SAVISQKPSRDICQRGTSLTIQCQVDSQVTMMFWYRQQPGQSLTLIATANQGSEATYESGFVIDKFPISRPNLTFSTLTVSNMSPEDSSIYLCSVGLETQYFGPGTRLLVL.

This clonotype was seen repeatedly, ten times or more. This chain connects TRBV7-6 to TRBJ2-2; TRBD1 matches at 9 bases. CDR3 length: 16 residues. The V gene end was trimmed by 5 bases and the J gene end by 7 bases; junction bases not matched to a gene: 11. CDR1 and CDR2 (germline): SGHVS, FNYEAQ. For the CDR3, the DNA is TGTGCCAGCAGCCTATTAACAGGGGGCGCGAGCGGGGAGCTGTTTTTT. Amino acids: CASSLLTGGASGELFF.

This chain links TRBV7-9 with TRBJ1-1, with D possibly TRBD1 on 5 matching bases. The CDR3 contains 14 residues. Per germline, CDR1 SEHNR and CDR2 FQNEAQ (reference sequence). V shed 5 bases and J shed 5 bases, with 15 bases lying between them. CDR3 protein: CASSPWSQGTEAFF. In DNA, the CDR3 is TGTGCCAGCAGCCCCTGGTCCCAGGGAACTGAAGCTTTCTTT.

The DNA of the CDR3 is TGCAGCGTTGGGCAGTTCTGGACTAGCGGGAGTGTTTCAGATACGCAGTATTTT. Translated: CSVGQFWTSGSVSDTQYF. The rearrangement links TRBV29-1 to TRBJ2-3, with 13 nucleotides matching TRBD2. There are 18 residues in the CDR3. The J segment lost 4 bases and the V segment lost 4 bases, leaving 14 bases of the junction unmatched. Germline CDR1 and CDR2: SQVTM and ANQGSEA.

This clonotype was seen repeatedly, ten times or more. The CDR3 DNA sequence: TGCGCCAGCAGCCAAGATCTTGGGGCTAACTATGGCTACACCTTC. Amino acids: CASSQDLGANYGYTF. This sequence joins TRBV4-3 and TRBJ1-2; D unresolved. The CDR3 is 15 residues long. V was clipped by 0 bases and J by 0 bases, with 8 bases between them. The germline V gene encodes CDR1 LGHNA and CDR2 YSLEER.

Worth noting for this clonotype: A much larger clonotype is one base distant, so this may be a read error. In DNA form, the CDR3 reads TGTGCCAGCAGCGCCCTCCCGCCAGGGGATAGGCAGCCCCAGCATTTT. Residues: CASSALPPGDRQPQHF. This rearrangement joins TRBV5-2 to TRBJ1-5. TRBV5-2 is recorded as a pseudogene. There are 16 residues in the CDR3.